This record concerns one T cell receptor beta chain sequence. Study processing details: Nucleated cell counts were estimated from reference gene primer amplification. Repertoires were generated with immunoSEQ multiplex PCR, while TCRdb's copy carries only in-frame clones and drops some. D and trimming were read from the DNA, whereas the V and J calls and clone size are those reported in that table. The sample lists tens of thousands of clones, 82% occurring once. V dropped 6 bases and J dropped 3 bases, with 12 bases sitting between them. Looked up from germline, CDR1 is LGHNA and CDR2 is YNFKEQ. CDR3 length: 14 residues. This entry is derived from a study of blood T cell repertoires in COVID-19. About the study: From the United States, Italy and Spain came samples of acute and convalescent COVID-19. PBMCs, B-cell-depleted T cells, or T cells provided the cDNA or gDNA that made up the material.

The V and J genes are TRBV4-2 and TRBJ2-1, with D possibly being TRBD2 (6 bases). The receptor comes from a woman aged 55-70 years with acute or convalescent COVID-19. The sequencing input was peripheral blood. The CDR3 nucleotides are TGTGCCAGCAGGCGGGGTTTCGGCTACAATGAGCAGTTCTTC. As protein: CASRRGFGYNEQFF.